A single sample is the source of the 25 T cell receptor beta chains below, sequenced in a study of cytomegalovirus exposure and HLA in healthy donors. In the PCR, 60 Vbeta and 13 Jbeta primers were used. Here immunoSEQ multiplex PCR was the method, and the copy in TCRdb shows in-frame clones only, minus some. Here the sample spans tens of thousands of clones, 70% being singletons. The sample comprised PBMCs. The receptors come from a woman aged 45-65 years in good health and CMV-seropositive.

The gene calls are TRBV27 and TRBJ2-5; D remains unclear. CDR1 MNHEY and CDR2 SMNVEV come from the germline V gene (reference sequence). Trimming removed 2 bases from V and 1 base from J, with 11 bases in between. The CDR3 has 15 amino acids. The CDR3 loop is CASSLTPWPQETQYF. The CDR3 DNA follows: TGTGCCAGCAGTTTAACGCCGTGGCCCCAAGAGACCCAGTACTTC.

J is TRBJ1-1 and V is TRBV28, with a weak D call TRBD1 (5 bases). Germline loops: CDR1 MDHEN, CDR2 SYDVKM. V was pared by 2 bases and J by 7 bases, with 17 bases between. The CDR3 has 15 amino acids. The CDR3 loop reads CASSLRGEAGNEAFF. The CDR3 bases are TGTGCCAGCAGTTTAAGAGGGGAGGCGGGGAATGAAGCTTTCTTT.

This clone occurred a few times. This chain links TRBV7-2 with TRBJ2-1, with 10 bases aligning to TRBD2. From germline, CDR1 is SGHTA and CDR2 FQGNSA. V lost 8 bases to trimming and J lost 6 bases; unmatched junction nucleotides: 10. CDR3 length: 15 amino acids. The CDR3 nucleotides read TGTGCCAGCCAGCTGCTAGCGGGAGTCTCCAATGAGCAGTTCTTC. This codes for CASQLLAGVSNEQFF.

The chain recombines TRBV5-3 with TRBJ1-5; 9 positions agree with TRBD1. TRBV5-3 is classed as an ORF, of uncertain function. J lost 1 base, V lost 7 bases, and 3 bases had no gene match. This CDR3 spans 14 amino acids. This CDR3 reads CARHRGLSNQPQHF. The CDR3, as DNA: TGTGCCAGACACAGGGGGCTAAGCAATCAGCCCCAGCATTTT.

The chain employs TRBV7-3 and TRBJ2-2; D might be TRBD2 (6 bases). This CDR3 comprises 15 residues. V was trimmed by 6 bases and J by 2 bases, leaving 13 bases between them. CDR1 SGHTA and CDR2 FQGTGA come from the germline V gene. The CDR3 reads CASRAPGTNTGELFF. The CDR3, as DNA: TGTGCCAGCAGAGCCCCAGGGACTAACACCGGGGAGCTGTTTTTT. The full variable domain, its missing parts supplied by reference TRBV7-3 and TRBJ2-2, is GAGVSQTPSNKVTEKGKYVELRCDPISGHTALYWYRQSLGQGPEFLIYFQGTGAADDSGLPNDRFFAVRPEGSVSTLKIQRTERGDSAVYLCASRAPGTNTGELFFGEGSRLTVL.

This clone was counted a few times. V gene TRBV28 combines with J gene TRBJ2-2; 7 nucleotides line up with TRBD1. The CDR3 runs 16 residues. CDR1 is MDHEN and CDR2 is SYDVKM in the germline V gene. Trimming cost V 1 base and J 0 bases; bases outside gene matches: 2. Here the CDR3 reads CASSLFQGANTGELFF. CDR3 in DNA: TGTGCCAGCAGTTTATTTCAGGGGGCGAACACCGGGGAGCTGTTTTTT.

This chain links TRBV7-2 with TRBJ2-1; TRBD2 agrees at 12 bases. V was pared by 7 bases and J by 7 bases, with 5 bases of the junction left unmatched. This CDR3 has 14 amino acids. The V gene's germline CDR1 is SGHTA and CDR2 FQGNSA. The CDR3 DNA follows: TGTGCCAGCAAGACCGGACTAGCGGGGAATGAGCAGTTCTTC. Translated: CASKTGLAGNEQFF.

This chain links TRBV27 with TRBJ2-7; 7 positions match TRBD1. With V trimmed by 2 bases and J by 3 bases, 10 bases remained unmatched. This CDR3 region has 16 residues. In germline, CDR1 is MNHEY, CDR2 SMNVEV (reference sequence). The CDR3 region has the DNA TGTGCCAGCAGTTTAAAAGGGACAGCCGTACTCTACGAGCAGTACTTC. Translating gives CASSLKGTAVLYEQYF.

The V call is TRBV5-5, the J call TRBJ2-4, with D tentatively TRBD1 (5 bases). The CDR3 runs 18 residues. The V end lost 4 bases, the J end lost 4 bases, and 24 bases lay between the germline ends. Germline V CDR1 and CDR2: SGHKS, YYEKEE (reference sequence). The CDR3 region is CASSPYLTVPPGKNIQYF. Here the CDR3 DNA reads TGTGCCAGCAGCCCCTACTTGACAGTACCCCCTGGGAAAAACATTCAGTACTTC.

The chain employs TRBV5-1 and TRBJ2-3, with D possibly being TRBD2 (6 bases). Germline lookup yields CDR1 SGHRS and CDR2 YFSETQ. With 7 bases removed from V and 1 base from J, the gap between germline ends came to 13 bases. This CDR3 has 14 residues. CDR3 DNA sequence: TGCGCCAGCCGCCGGGCTAGCGGCACAGATACGCAGTATTTT. As protein: CASRRASGTDTQYF.

This clone appeared a single time. CDR3 sequence: CASSPQGEPEKLFF. For the CDR3, the DNA is TGTGCCAGCAGCCCTCAGGGCGAACCTGAAAAACTGTTTTTT. The genes are TRBV9 and TRBJ1-4; a possible D gene is TRBD1 (5 bases). Looked up from germline, CDR1 is SGDLS and CDR2 is YYNGEE. Trimming removed 4 bases from V and 7 bases from J, with 14 bases in between. The CDR3 consists of 14 residues.

This clone was observed a few times. The genes are TRBV2 and TRBJ2-3; D perhaps matches TRBD1 (6 bases). From germline, CDR1 is SNHLY and CDR2 FYNNEI. This CDR3 has 14 residues. V lost 2 bases and J 1 base, leaving 7 bases between the germline ends. The CDR3 loop reads CASSEQGRTDTQYF. CDR3 DNA: TGTGCCAGCAGTGAACAGGGGCGCACAGATACGCAGTATTTT.

The chain carries TRBV30 and TRBJ1-6; the D gene is possibly TRBD1 (5 bases). Germline values: CDR1 GTSNPN, CDR2 SVGIG (reference sequence). The V and J ends lost 3 bases and 13 bases respectively, with 10 bases between them. The CDR3 contains 11 residues. Here the CDR3 reads CAWRGRGPLHF. DNA for the CDR3: TGTGCCTGGAGGGGGAGGGGCCCCCTCCACTTT.

V gene TRBV7-2 combines with J gene TRBJ2-2, with 9 bases matching TRBD1. Per germline, CDR1 SGHTA and CDR2 FQGNSA. The CDR3 has 15 residues. Losses at the gene ends were 6 bases for V and 4 bases for J; bases not matched to a gene: 6. CDR3 DNA: TGTGCCAGCAGGGCGGGACAGGGCCCCACCGGGGAGCTGTTTTTT. Its translation: CASRAGQGPTGELFF.

This chain joins TRBV11-3 and TRBJ2-3; 10 bases match TRBD1. Per the germline V gene, CDR1 is SGHNT and CDR2 is YENEEA. V trimming: 3 bases; J trimming: 6 bases; junction bases outside the gene matches: 6. This CDR3 contains 15 residues. The CDR3 DNA reads TGTGCCAGCAGCTTTACCGGGACAGGGGTTGATACGCAGTATTTT. This translates into CASSFTGTGVDTQYF.

The gene calls are TRBV29-1 and TRBJ2-3; tentative D call: TRBD2 (6 bases). The V end was cut by 3 bases, the J end by 4 bases, with 11 bases between. Per the germline V gene, CDR1 is SQVTM and CDR2 is ANQGSEA. The CDR3 is 13 amino acids. The DNA of the CDR3 is TGCAGCGTTGAGGTAGGGGAGGCAGATACGCAGTATTTT. Its protein product is CSVEVGEADTQYF.

V is TRBV30 and J is TRBJ2-2; no firm D call. Deletions cut 5 bases from V and 4 bases from J, with 14 bases between. This CDR3 region has 14 residues. The germline CDR1 and CDR2 sequences are GTSNPN and SVGIG (reference sequence). CDR3 amino acids: CAWPIIAITGELFF. The DNA for the CDR3 is TGTGCCTGGCCCATTATTGCGATCACCGGGGAGCTGTTTTTT.

J is TRBJ2-3 and V is TRBV29-1; 7 bases align to TRBD1. V shed 4 bases, J shed 4 bases, and the junction held 8 bases outside the gene matches. The length of the CDR3 is 14 residues. CDR1 and CDR2 (germline): SQVTM, ANQGSEA. CDR3 bases: TGCAGCGTTGGGGGAACAGGGGTTGCAGATACGCAGTATTTT. Amino acids: CSVGGTGVADTQYF.

The CDR3 reads CASSPRQGRSTYEQYF. CDR3 in DNA: TGTGCCAGCTCACCCCGACAGGGACGATCAACCTACGAGCAGTACTTC. The gene calls are TRBV18 and TRBJ2-7, with TRBD1 matching over 7 bases. The CDR3 is 16 amino acids. V gave up 3 bases and J gave up 2 bases; unmatched junction bases: 10. CDR1 KGHSH and CDR2 LQKENI come from the germline V gene. The variable domain in full, completed from reference TRBV18 and TRBJ2-7, reads NAGVMQNPRHLVRRRGQEARLRCSPMKGHSHVYWYRQLPEEGLKFMVYLQKENIIDESGMPKERFSAEFPKEGPSILRIQQVVRGDSAAYFCASSPRQGRSTYEQYFGPGTRLTVT.

This rearrangement joins TRBV28 to TRBJ1-2; 7 bases fit TRBD1. This CDR3 has 16 residues. The junction had 13 bases not matched to a gene; V was cut back by 4 bases and J by 5 bases. CDR1 is MDHEN and CDR2 is SYDVKM in the germline V gene. The CDR3 DNA follows: TGTGCCAGCAGTTCCACCGGGACAGATTCCTTGTATGGCTACACCTTC. Its translation is CASSSTGTDSLYGYTF.

A note on this clone: The sample carries other DNA sequences with the same CDR3. This chain links TRBV2 with TRBJ2-7; 7 bases map to TRBD2. The V and J ends lost 1 base and 2 bases, in that order; junction bases with no gene match: 2. Germline CDR1 and CDR2: SNHLY and FYNNEI. This CDR3 has 14 amino acids. In DNA form, the CDR3 reads TGTGCCAGCAGTGAAGGGCTAGCGGCCTACGAGCAGTACTTC. It specifies CASSEGLAAYEQYF.

This clone was seen only a few times. The CDR3 protein is CASSYRGPEGYTF. The CDR3 DNA reads TGTGCCAGCAGTTACAGGGGGCCCGAAGGGTACACCTTC. This chain links TRBV27 with TRBJ1-2; 9 bases fit TRBD1. V lost 4 bases, J lost 11 bases, and 8 bases stayed unmatched. CDR3 size: 13 residues. CDR1 and CDR2 (germline): MNHEY, SMNVEV (reference sequence).

The chain is built from TRBV27 and TRBJ2-7, with 9 bases fitting TRBD1. Germline V gene sequence: CDR1 MNHEY, CDR2 SMNVEV (reference sequence). The CDR3 is 14 amino acids. Trimming removed 2 bases from V and 2 bases from J; junction bases left unmatched: 1. CDR3 protein: CASSLGTGPYEQYF. The CDR3, as DNA: TGTGCCAGCAGTTTAGGGACAGGGCCCTACGAGCAGTACTTC.

This clone was counted between two and nine times. V and J are TRBV7-6 and TRBJ2-5; TRBD2 agrees at 10 bases. Germline-derived CDR1 and CDR2 are SGHVS and FNYEAQ. This CDR3 comprises 18 residues. V shed 1 base and J 5 bases; nucleotides not matched to a gene: 13. For the CDR3, the DNA is TGTGCCAGCAGCTTAGTGTGGCCCAGCGGGGGGGCGGGGGAGACCCAGTACTTC. Translated, it gives CASSLVWPSGGAGETQYF.

This chain uses TRBV4-3 with TRBJ1-5; possibly TRBD1 for D (6 bases). Trimming shortened V by 0 bases and J by 4 bases, and 16 bases separated the two germline ends. The CDR3 runs to 17 residues. Germline V gene lookup returns CDR1 LGHNA and CDR2 YSLEER. CDR3 region: CASSQDSPGALNQPQHF. CDR3 coding DNA: TGCGCCAGCAGCCAAGATAGTCCAGGGGCCCTAAATCAGCCCCAGCATTTT.